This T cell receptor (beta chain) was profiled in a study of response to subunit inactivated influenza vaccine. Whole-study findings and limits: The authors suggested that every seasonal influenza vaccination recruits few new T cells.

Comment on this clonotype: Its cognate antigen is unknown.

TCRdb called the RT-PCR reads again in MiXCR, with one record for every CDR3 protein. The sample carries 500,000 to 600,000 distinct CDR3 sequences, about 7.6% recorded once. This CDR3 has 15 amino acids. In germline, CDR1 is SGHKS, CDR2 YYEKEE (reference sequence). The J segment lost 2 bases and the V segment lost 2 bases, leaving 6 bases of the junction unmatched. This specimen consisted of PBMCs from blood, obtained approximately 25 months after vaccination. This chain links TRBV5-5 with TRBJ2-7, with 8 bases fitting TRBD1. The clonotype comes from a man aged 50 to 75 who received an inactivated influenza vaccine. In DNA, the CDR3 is TGTGCCAGCAGCTTTCTTGGACAGGGTCCCTACGAGCAGTACTTC. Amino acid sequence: CASSFLGQGPYEQYF.